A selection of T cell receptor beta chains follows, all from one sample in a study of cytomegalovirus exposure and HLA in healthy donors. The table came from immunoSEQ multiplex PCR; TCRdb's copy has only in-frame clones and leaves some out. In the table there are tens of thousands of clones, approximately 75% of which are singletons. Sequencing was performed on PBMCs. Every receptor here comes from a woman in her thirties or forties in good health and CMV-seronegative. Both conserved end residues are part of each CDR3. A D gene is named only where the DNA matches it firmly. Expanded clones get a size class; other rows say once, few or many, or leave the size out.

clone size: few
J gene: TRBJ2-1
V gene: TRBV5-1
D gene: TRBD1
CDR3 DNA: TGCGCCAGCAGCTCCGGGACAGGCCTATACAATGAGCAGTTCTTC
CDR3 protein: CASSSGTGLYNEQFF

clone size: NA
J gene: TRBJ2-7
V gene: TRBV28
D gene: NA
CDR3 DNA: TGTGCCAGCAGTTCACACCACGGGGGGCGCGAGCAGTACTTC
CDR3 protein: CASSSHHGGREQYF

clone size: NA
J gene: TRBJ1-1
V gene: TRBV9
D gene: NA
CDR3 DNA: TGTGCCAGCAGCGTGGAGGGATGGGGCACTGAAGCTTTCTTT
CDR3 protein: CASSVEGWGTEAFF

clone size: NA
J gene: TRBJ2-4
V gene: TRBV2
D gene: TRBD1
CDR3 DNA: TGTGCCAGCAGTGGAGGGACAGGGGACATTCAGTACTTC
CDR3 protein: CASSGGTGDIQYF

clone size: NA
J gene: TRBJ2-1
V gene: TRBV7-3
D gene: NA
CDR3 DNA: TGTGCCAGCAGCTCTCCGGCCGGGTCCTACAATGAGCAGTTCTTC
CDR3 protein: CASSSPAGSYNEQFF

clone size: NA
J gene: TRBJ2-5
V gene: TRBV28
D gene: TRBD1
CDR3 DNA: TGTGCCAGCAGCACCAGGGGGCGTGAGACCCAGTACTTC
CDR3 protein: CASSTRGRETQYF

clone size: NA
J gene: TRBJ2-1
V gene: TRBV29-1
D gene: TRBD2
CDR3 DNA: TGCAGCGTTCCCCGGCTAGCGGGCTACAATGAGCAGTTCTTC
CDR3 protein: CSVPRLAGYNEQFF

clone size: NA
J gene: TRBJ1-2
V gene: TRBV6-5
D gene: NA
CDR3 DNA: TGTGCCATCAGTGAGTCGCGGAACTATGGCTACACCTTC
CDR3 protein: CAISESRNYGYTF

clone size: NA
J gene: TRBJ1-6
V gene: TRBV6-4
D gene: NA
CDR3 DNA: TGTGCCAGCAGTGCCAGGGGTACAGGAGCCCTCCACTTT
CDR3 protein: CASSARGTGALHF

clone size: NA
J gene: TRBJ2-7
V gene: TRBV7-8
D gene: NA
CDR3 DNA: TGTGCCACCAGAGGGTTGGAGACGGGGAGTCCCGAGCAGTACTTC
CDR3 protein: CATRGLETGSPEQYF

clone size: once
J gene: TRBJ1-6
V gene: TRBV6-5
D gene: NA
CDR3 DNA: TGTGCCAGCAGTTACTCGGGGGCCGGAAATAATTCACCCCTCCACTTT
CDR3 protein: CASSYSGAGNNSPLHF

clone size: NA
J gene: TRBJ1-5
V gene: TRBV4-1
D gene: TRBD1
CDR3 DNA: TGCGCCAGCAGCCAAGTCCCCCACAGGGGGCCCCAGCCCCAGAATTTT
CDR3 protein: CASSQVPHRGPQPQNF

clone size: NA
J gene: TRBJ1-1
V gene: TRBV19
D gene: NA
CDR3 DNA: TGTGCCACCTCACCCCAAGGGACCCAGGGGACTGAAGCTTTCTTT
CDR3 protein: CATSPQGTQGTEAFF

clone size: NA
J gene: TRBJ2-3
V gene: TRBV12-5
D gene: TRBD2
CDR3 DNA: TGTGCTAGTGGTCCCCCCCGGACTAGCGGGGGGGGCACAGATACGCAGTATTTT
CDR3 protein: CASGPPRTSGGGTDTQYF

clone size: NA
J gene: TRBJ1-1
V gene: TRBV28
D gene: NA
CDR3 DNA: TGTGCTATTCTCCCTCTCAGGAACACTGAAGCTTTCTTT
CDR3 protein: CAILPLRNTEAFF

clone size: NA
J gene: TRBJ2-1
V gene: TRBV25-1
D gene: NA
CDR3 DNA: TGTGCCAGCAGTGAAGCGTGGTCAGGCCCGAGCTCCTACAATGAGCAGTTCTTC
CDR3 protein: CASSEAWSGPSSYNEQFF

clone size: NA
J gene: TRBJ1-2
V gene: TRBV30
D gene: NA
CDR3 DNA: TGTGCCTGGAGTCTCGCAGGGATCGTCTATGGCTACACCTTC
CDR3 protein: CAWSLAGIVYGYTF

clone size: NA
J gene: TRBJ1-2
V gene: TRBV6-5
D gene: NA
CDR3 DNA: TGTGCCAGCAGTTACTCGAGTCAGGGGAGTTACTATGGCTACACCTTC
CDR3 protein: CASSYSSQGSYYGYTF

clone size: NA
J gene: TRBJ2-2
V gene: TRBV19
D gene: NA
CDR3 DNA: TGTGCCAGTAGCCTAGGCCAGAACACCGGGGAGCTGTTTTTT
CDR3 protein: CASSLGQNTGELFF

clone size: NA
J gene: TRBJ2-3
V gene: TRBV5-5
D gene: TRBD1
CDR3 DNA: TGTGCCAGCAGTATTGCTCCGACAGGGCCAGATACGCAGTATTTT
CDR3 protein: CASSIAPTGPDTQYF

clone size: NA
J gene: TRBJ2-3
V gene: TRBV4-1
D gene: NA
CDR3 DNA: TGCGCCAGCAGCCAAGATCTTTCCATCCGATGGTCCGAGACGCAGTATTTT
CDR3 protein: CASSQDLSIRWSETQYF

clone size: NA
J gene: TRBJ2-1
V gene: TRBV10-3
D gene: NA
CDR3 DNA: TGTGCCATCAGTGTACCAGGGGCGGGTGAGCAGTTCTTC
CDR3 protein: CAISVPGAGEQFF

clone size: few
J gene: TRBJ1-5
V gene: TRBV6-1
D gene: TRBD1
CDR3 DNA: TGTGCCAGCAGTGACGGGGACAGCCGCAATCAGCCCCAGCATTTT
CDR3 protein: CASSDGDSRNQPQHF

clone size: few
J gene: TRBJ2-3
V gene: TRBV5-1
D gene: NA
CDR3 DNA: TGCGCCAGCAGCTTGGTACAGCCTGATACGCAGTATTTT
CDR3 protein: CASSLVQPDTQYF

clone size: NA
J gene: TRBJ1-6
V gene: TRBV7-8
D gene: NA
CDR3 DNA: TGTGCCAGTTCGGTGGGCCGTAATTCACCCCTCCACTTT
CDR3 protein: CASSVGRNSPLHF

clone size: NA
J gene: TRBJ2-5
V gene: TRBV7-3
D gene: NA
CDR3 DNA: TGTGCCAGCAGTCAGGAGACAGGTGAAGAGACCCAGTACTTC
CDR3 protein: CASSQETGEETQYF

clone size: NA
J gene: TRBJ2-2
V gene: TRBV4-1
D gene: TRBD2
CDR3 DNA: TGCGCCAGCAGCCAACTAGCGGGGAACACCGGGGAGCTGTTTTTT
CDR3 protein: CASSQLAGNTGELFF

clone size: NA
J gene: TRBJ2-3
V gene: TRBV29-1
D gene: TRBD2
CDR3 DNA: TGCAGCGTTAATTGGCGGGGGAGCACAGATACGCAGTATTTT
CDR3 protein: CSVNWRGSTDTQYF

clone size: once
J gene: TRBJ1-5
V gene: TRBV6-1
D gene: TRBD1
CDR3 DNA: TGTGCCAGCACCCAGACAGGGAATAAGCAGCCCCAGCATTTT
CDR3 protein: CASTQTGNKQPQHF

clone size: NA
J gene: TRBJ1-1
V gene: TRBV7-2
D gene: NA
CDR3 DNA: TGTGCCAGCAGCCTTTCGGGAGGTATGAACACTGAAGCTTTCTTT
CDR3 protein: CASSLSGGMNTEAFF

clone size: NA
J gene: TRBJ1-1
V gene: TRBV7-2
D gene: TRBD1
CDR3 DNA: TGTGCCAGCAGCTTGGGGGACAGGGGGCTAGTACGCCCTGAAGCTTTCTTT
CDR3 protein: CASSLGDRGLVRPEAFF

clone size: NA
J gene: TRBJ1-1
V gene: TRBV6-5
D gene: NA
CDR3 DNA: TGTGCCAGCAGTTACTCAAGCGGGGAGACCACTGAAGCTTTCTTT
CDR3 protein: CASSYSSGETTEAFF

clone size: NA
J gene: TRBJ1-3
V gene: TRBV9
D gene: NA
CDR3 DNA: TGTGCCAGCAGCGTAGCTTCAGGGAGGCAGGACACCATATATTTT
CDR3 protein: CASSVASGRQDTIYF

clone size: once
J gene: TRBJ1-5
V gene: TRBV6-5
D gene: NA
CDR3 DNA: TGTGCCAGCAGTTCCCCTGATCAGCCCCAGCATTTT
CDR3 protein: CASSSPDQPQHF

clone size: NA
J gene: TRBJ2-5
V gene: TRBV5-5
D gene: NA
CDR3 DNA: TGTGCCAGCAGCAACAGGGACCTTGGGACCCAGTACTTC
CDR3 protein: CASSNRDLGTQYF